This T cell receptor beta chain was captured in a study of cytomegalovirus exposure and HLA in healthy donors. Study-wide findings and caveats: It was reported that the classifier diagnosed cytomegalovirus status with high specificity and sensitivity in both the original and validation cohorts.

The CDR3 extends over 14 amino acids. The J segment lost 4 bases and the V segment lost 4 bases, leaving 7 bases of the junction unmatched. The germline CDR1 and CDR2 sequences are SGHRS and YFSETQ. Notes on this clone: The antigen is not known.

PCR amplification relied on 60 Vbeta primers (plus 13 Jbeta primers). The protocol was immunoSEQ multiplex PCR, while the TCRdb copy is restricted to in-frame clones and leaves out a portion. Of more than 100,000 clones listed, more than 70% are singletons. Sequencing input: PBMCs. This sequence joins TRBV5-1 and TRBJ1-2, with 7 bases fitting TRBD1. The TCR originated in a male donor in good health and CMV-seronegative. CDR3 bases: TGCGCCAGCAGCCCAGGACAGGCCTTCTATGGCTACACCTTC. It encodes CASSPGQAFYGYTF.